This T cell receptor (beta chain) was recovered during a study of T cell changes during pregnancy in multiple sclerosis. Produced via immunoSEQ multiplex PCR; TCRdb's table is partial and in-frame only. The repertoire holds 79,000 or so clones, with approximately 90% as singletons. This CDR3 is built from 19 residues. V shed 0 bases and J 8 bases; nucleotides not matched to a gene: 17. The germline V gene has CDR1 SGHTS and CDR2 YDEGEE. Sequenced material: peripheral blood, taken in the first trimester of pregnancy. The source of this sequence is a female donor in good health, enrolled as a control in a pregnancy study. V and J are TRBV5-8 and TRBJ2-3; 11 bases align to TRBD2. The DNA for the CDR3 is TGTGCCAGCAGCTTGGTGTCCGGTAGCGGGGGGGCCGGGCTGGGTACGCAGTATTTT. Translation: CASSLVSGSGGAGLGTQYF.